This TCR beta chain was recorded in a study of blood T cell repertoires in COVID-19. Original methodology: Amplification with reference gene primers provided the estimates of nucleated cell counts. Only in-frame clones appear in the TCRdb table, and some are missing; sequencing was by immunoSEQ multiplex PCR. That table is the source of V, J and clone size, and D and trimming were worked out from the DNA. The profile covers about 190,000 clones, with under 80% appearing a single time and around 12% taken by the ten largest. This CDR3 has 14 residues. Trimming pared 2 bases from V and 5 bases from J, leaving 13 bases between. The V gene's germline CDR1 is ENHRY and CDR2 SYGVKD.

Sequenced sample: peripheral blood. The chain uses TRBV10-3 and TRBJ2-7; D might be TRBD2 (6 bases). The receptor comes from a woman aged 45-59 years with acute or convalescent COVID-19. The CDR3 DNA reads as TGTGCCATCAGTGAGAAGAGGGAGGCCCACGAGCAGTACTTC. The encoded protein is CAISEKREAHEQYF.